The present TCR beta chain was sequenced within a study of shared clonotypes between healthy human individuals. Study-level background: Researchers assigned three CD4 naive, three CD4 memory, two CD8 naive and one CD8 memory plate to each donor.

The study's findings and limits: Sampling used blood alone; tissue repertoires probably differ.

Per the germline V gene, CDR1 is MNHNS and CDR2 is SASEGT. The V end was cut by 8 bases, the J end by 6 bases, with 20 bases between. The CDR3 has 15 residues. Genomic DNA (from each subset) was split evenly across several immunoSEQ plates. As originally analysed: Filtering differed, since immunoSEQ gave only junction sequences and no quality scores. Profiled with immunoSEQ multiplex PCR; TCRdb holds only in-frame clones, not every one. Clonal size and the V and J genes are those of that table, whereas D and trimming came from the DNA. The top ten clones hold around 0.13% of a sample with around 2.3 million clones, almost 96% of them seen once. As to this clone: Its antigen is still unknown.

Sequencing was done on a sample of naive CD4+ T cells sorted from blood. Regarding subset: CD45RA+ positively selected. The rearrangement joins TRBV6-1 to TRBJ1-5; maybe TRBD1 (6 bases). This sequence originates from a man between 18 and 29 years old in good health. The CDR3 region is CASVSWRTDGQPQHF. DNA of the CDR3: TGTGCCAGCGTCAGTTGGAGGACAGACGGTCAGCCCCAGCATTTT.